This is a list of T cell receptor beta chains from one sample in a study of shared clonotypes between healthy human individuals. The data were produced by immunoSEQ multiplex PCR, yet TCRdb's version contains in-frame clones alone and is incomplete. Among about 670,000 clones, roughly 70% were seen once, and the ten largest hold 1.8%. Sequencing was done on a sample of memory CD4+ T cells sorted from blood. These receptors all stem from a young woman in good health. The CDR3 runs from the conserved cysteine through the conserved F or W. Each record gives: clone size, V gene, J gene, D gene, CDR3 protein, CDR3 DNA. The D gene is left open where the match is weak. Clone size is shown for a subset of rows, as once, few, many or a class of expanded clone.

abundance: .
v_gene: TRBV7-3
j_gene: TRBJ2-7
d_gene: TRBD1
CDR3aa: CASSLTPGGPYEQYF
CDR3nt: TGTGCCAGCAGCTTAACACCAGGGGGCCCCTACGAGCAGTACTTC

abundance: .
v_gene: TRBV7-9
j_gene: TRBJ1-1
d_gene: .
CDR3aa: CASSFNSGDTEAFF
CDR3nt: TGTGCCAGCAGCTTCAATTCGGGCGACACTGAAGCTTTCTTT

abundance: .
v_gene: TRBV6-5
j_gene: TRBJ2-5
d_gene: .
CDR3aa: CASSRGLGGQETQYF
CDR3nt: TGTGCCAGCAGTCGCGGTCTCGGTGGGCAAGAGACCCAGTACTTC

abundance: .
v_gene: TRBV18
j_gene: TRBJ2-7
d_gene: .
CDR3aa: CASSPYRTEYEQYF
CDR3nt: TGTGCCAGCTCACCGTACCGGACAGAATACGAGCAGTACTTC

abundance: few
v_gene: TRBV10-3
j_gene: TRBJ1-1
d_gene: .
CDR3aa: CAISESEAEAFF
CDR3nt: TGTGCCATCAGTGAGTCGGAGGCTGAAGCTTTCTTT

abundance: few
v_gene: TRBV7-8
j_gene: TRBJ2-7
d_gene: .
CDR3aa: CASSLVRGYEQYF
CDR3nt: TGTGCCAGCAGCTTAGTTAGGGGCTACGAGCAGTACTTC

abundance: few
v_gene: TRBV28
j_gene: TRBJ1-2
d_gene: .
CDR3aa: CASSRDSYGYTF
CDR3nt: TGTGCCAGCAGTCGTGACAGCTATGGCTACACCTTC

abundance: .
v_gene: TRBV2
j_gene: TRBJ2-2
d_gene: .
CDR3aa: CASSGTTNTGELFF
CDR3nt: TGTGCCAGCAGCGGGACAACGAACACCGGGGAGCTGTTTTTT

abundance: .
v_gene: TRBV6-1
j_gene: TRBJ1-2
d_gene: TRBD1
CDR3aa: CASSRTGANYGYTF
CDR3nt: TGTGCCAGCAGCAGGACAGGGGCCAACTATGGCTACACCTTC

abundance: many
v_gene: TRBV7-9
j_gene: TRBJ1-4
d_gene: TRBD1
CDR3aa: CASSPGQDFEKLFF
CDR3nt: TGTGCCAGCAGCCCGGGACAGGATTTCGAAAAACTGTTTTTT

abundance: few
v_gene: TRBV18
j_gene: TRBJ1-5
d_gene: TRBD1
CDR3aa: CASSPQGFGQPQHF
CDR3nt: TGTGCCAGCTCGCCACAGGGGTTCGGTCAGCCCCAGCATTTT

abundance: .
v_gene: TRBV7-9
j_gene: TRBJ2-1
d_gene: .
CDR3aa: CASSPRGDWQYNEQFF
CDR3nt: TGTGCCAGCAGCCCCCGAGGGGACTGGCAATACAATGAGCAGTTCTTC

abundance: .
v_gene: TRBV29-1
j_gene: TRBJ1-2
d_gene: .
CDR3aa: CSVGGRGGYGYTF
CDR3nt: TGCAGCGTCGGGGGCAGGGGTGGCTATGGCTACACCTTC

abundance: few
v_gene: TRBV5-1
j_gene: TRBJ1-2
d_gene: TRBD1
CDR3aa: CASSAGQGANYGYTF
CDR3nt: TGCGCCAGCAGCGCTGGACAGGGTGCTAACTATGGCTACACCTTC

abundance: once
v_gene: TRBV7-6
j_gene: TRBJ2-1
d_gene: TRBD2
CDR3aa: CASSLGGGSGNYNEQFF
CDR3nt: TGTGCCAGCAGCTTAGGAGGGGGTAGCGGGAATTACAATGAGCAGTTCTTC

abundance: .
v_gene: TRBV30
j_gene: TRBJ2-7
d_gene: TRBD1
CDR3aa: CAWSIQGSLYEQYF
CDR3nt: TGTGCCTGGAGTATACAGGGGTCACTGTACGAGCAGTACTTC

abundance: once
v_gene: TRBV9
j_gene: TRBJ1-1
d_gene: .
CDR3aa: CASSVVGGPGEAFF
CDR3nt: TGTGCCAGCAGCGTAGTTGGAGGGCCGGGGGAAGCTTTCTTT

abundance: once
v_gene: TRBV19
j_gene: TRBJ1-5
d_gene: TRBD1
CDR3aa: CASSDRGLRSNQPQHF
CDR3nt: TGTGCCAGTAGTGACAGGGGGCTTCGTAGCAATCAGCCCCAGCATTTT

abundance: .
v_gene: TRBV7-9
j_gene: TRBJ1-1
d_gene: TRBD1
CDR3aa: CASSLDKGGRGNTEAFF
CDR3nt: TGTGCCAGCAGCTTAGATAAAGGGGGCAGGGGGAACACTGAAGCTTTCTTT

abundance: .
v_gene: TRBV28
j_gene: TRBJ2-2
d_gene: .
CDR3aa: CASSLPVGGGTGELFF
CDR3nt: TGTGCCAGCAGTTTGCCGGTTGGAGGAGGCACCGGGGAGCTGTTTTTT

abundance: .
v_gene: TRBV25-1
j_gene: TRBJ2-1
d_gene: TRBD1
CDR3aa: CASRVHGTGGKNEQFF
CDR3nt: TGTGCCAGCAGAGTCCATGGGACAGGAGGGAAGAATGAGCAGTTCTTC

abundance: many
v_gene: TRBV27
j_gene: TRBJ2-5
d_gene: .
CDR3aa: CASRTGVGETQYF
CDR3nt: TGTGCCAGCAGGACGGGAGTTGGGGAGACCCAGTACTTC

abundance: .
v_gene: TRBV11-3
j_gene: TRBJ2-1
d_gene: TRBD2
CDR3aa: CASSLGSSSGNDNEQFF
CDR3nt: TGTGCCAGCAGCTTAGGGTCATCTAGCGGGAATGACAATGAGCAGTTCTTC

abundance: .
v_gene: TRBV19
j_gene: TRBJ2-1
d_gene: .
CDR3aa: CASSTQADNEQFF
CDR3nt: TGTGCCAGTAGTACCCAGGCAGATAATGAGCAGTTCTTC

abundance: .
v_gene: TRBV5-5
j_gene: TRBJ2-2
d_gene: .
CDR3aa: CASSQGSGINTGELFF
CDR3nt: TGTGCCAGCAGCCAGGGGTCCGGGATAAACACCGGGGAGCTGTTTTTT

abundance: .
v_gene: TRBV5-8
j_gene: TRBJ2-7
d_gene: .
CDR3aa: CASSQDLSYEQYF
CDR3nt: TGTGCCAGCAGCCAAGATTTGTCCTACGAGCAGTACTTC

abundance: .
v_gene: TRBV6-1
j_gene: TRBJ1-2
d_gene: .
CDR3aa: CASSDRFGYGYTF
CDR3nt: TGTGCCAGCAGCGACAGGTTTGGGTATGGCTACACCTTC

abundance: .
v_gene: TRBV28
j_gene: TRBJ2-2
d_gene: TRBD2
CDR3aa: CASSLFGLAGGPGRIGELFF
CDR3nt: TGTGCCAGCAGTTTATTCGGACTAGCGGGAGGGCCGGGTCGAATCGGGGAGCTGTTTTTT

abundance: .
v_gene: TRBV28
j_gene: TRBJ2-3
d_gene: TRBD2
CDR3aa: CASSPSGRAAGADTQYF
CDR3nt: TGTGCCAGCAGTCCTAGCGGGAGGGCCGCTGGGGCAGATACGCAGTATTTT

abundance: .
v_gene: TRBV7-8
j_gene: TRBJ2-7
d_gene: TRBD2
CDR3aa: CASSRGTSGAYEQYF
CDR3nt: TGTGCCAGCAGCCGAGGGACTAGCGGGGCCTACGAGCAGTACTTC

abundance: .
v_gene: TRBV6-5
j_gene: TRBJ1-5
d_gene: .
CDR3aa: CASIGGLDQPQHF
CDR3nt: TGTGCCAGCATTGGGGGTTTAGATCAGCCCCAGCATTTT

abundance: .
v_gene: TRBV7-2
j_gene: TRBJ2-3
d_gene: TRBD2
CDR3aa: CASSPGGLSTDTQYF
CDR3nt: TGTGCCAGCAGCCCGGGAGGGTTGAGCACAGATACGCAGTATTTT

abundance: .
v_gene: TRBV10-3
j_gene: TRBJ2-3
d_gene: .
CDR3aa: CAIRQDTDTQYF
CDR3nt: TGTGCCATCAGACAGGACACAGATACGCAGTATTTT

abundance: .
v_gene: TRBV30
j_gene: TRBJ1-2
d_gene: .
CDR3aa: CAWTMLNGNYGYTF
CDR3nt: TGTGCCTGGACCATGTTGAATGGGAACTATGGCTACACCTTC

abundance: once
v_gene: TRBV5-1
j_gene: TRBJ2-7
d_gene: TRBD2
CDR3aa: CASSFRSGKAYEQYF
CDR3nt: TGCGCCAGCAGCTTTCGCAGCGGGAAAGCCTACGAGCAGTACTTC

abundance: .
v_gene: TRBV2
j_gene: TRBJ1-4
d_gene: .
CDR3aa: CASSLYGTATNEKLFF
CDR3nt: TGTGCCAGCAGTCTTTACGGGACTGCAACTAATGAAAAACTGTTTTTT

abundance: .
v_gene: TRBV28
j_gene: TRBJ2-6
d_gene: .
CDR3aa: CASSSGTQISGANVLTF
CDR3nt: TGTGCCAGCAGTTCCGGGACGCAGATCTCTGGGGCCAACGTCCTGACTTTC

abundance: .
v_gene: TRBV5-6
j_gene: TRBJ2-7
d_gene: .
CDR3aa: CASSPRSSGFYEQYF
CDR3nt: TGTGCCAGCAGCCCCCGAAGTAGCGGATTCTACGAGCAGTACTTC

abundance: many
v_gene: TRBV29-1
j_gene: TRBJ2-3
d_gene: .
CDR3aa: CSVEENTDTQYF
CDR3nt: TGCAGCGTTGAAGAGAACACAGATACGCAGTATTTT

abundance: few
v_gene: TRBV18
j_gene: TRBJ1-2
d_gene: .
CDR3aa: CASSPVTDGYGYTF
CDR3nt: TGTGCCAGCTCACCGGTAACGGACGGCTATGGCTACACCTTC

abundance: .
v_gene: TRBV11-3
j_gene: TRBJ2-2
d_gene: TRBD2
CDR3aa: CASSSGLALPGELFF
CDR3nt: TGTGCCAGCAGCTCGGGACTAGCCCTACCCGGGGAGCTGTTTTTT

abundance: .
v_gene: TRBV28
j_gene: TRBJ2-1
d_gene: .
CDR3aa: CASSLGGVNEQFF
CDR3nt: TGTGCCAGCAGTTTGGGTGGGGTTAATGAGCAGTTCTTC

abundance: .
v_gene: TRBV7-6
j_gene: TRBJ2-3
d_gene: .
CDR3aa: CASSPGGRTSTDTQYF
CDR3nt: TGTGCCAGCAGCCCAGGAGGGCGGACTAGCACAGATACGCAGTATTTT

abundance: .
v_gene: TRBV18
j_gene: TRBJ2-2
d_gene: .
CDR3aa: CASSPRTGNTGELFF
CDR3nt: TGTGCCAGCTCACCCCGGACTGGGAACACCGGGGAGCTGTTTTTT

abundance: .
v_gene: TRBV4-1
j_gene: TRBJ2-1
d_gene: TRBD2
CDR3aa: CASSQASGGYNEQFF
CDR3nt: TGCGCCAGCAGCCAAGCTAGCGGAGGCTACAATGAGCAGTTCTTC

abundance: .
v_gene: TRBV7-9
j_gene: TRBJ2-7
d_gene: TRBD2
CDR3aa: CASKRDSRYEQYF
CDR3nt: TGTGCCAGCAAGCGGGACTCGCGCTACGAGCAGTACTTC

abundance: .
v_gene: TRBV18
j_gene: TRBJ2-2
d_gene: .
CDR3aa: CASSPSGSNTGELFF
CDR3nt: TGTGCCAGCTCACCTAGCGGATCGAACACCGGGGAGCTGTTTTTT

abundance: .
v_gene: TRBV2
j_gene: TRBJ1-3
d_gene: .
CDR3aa: CASSDRRGNTIYF
CDR3nt: TGTGCCAGCAGTGATAGGAGGGGAAACACCATATATTTT

abundance: .
v_gene: TRBV6-1
j_gene: TRBJ2-3
d_gene: .
CDR3aa: CASSRTDTQYF
CDR3nt: TGTGCCAGCTCTAGGACAGATACGCAGTATTTT

abundance: .
v_gene: TRBV2
j_gene: TRBJ1-5
d_gene: .
CDR3aa: CATTGTEDQPQHF
CDR3nt: TGTGCCACCACCGGGACGGAAGATCAGCCCCAGCATTTT

abundance: .
v_gene: TRBV28
j_gene: TRBJ2-2
d_gene: .
CDR3aa: CASTAANTGELFF
CDR3nt: TGTGCCAGCACGGCCGCTAACACCGGGGAGCTGTTTTTT

abundance: .
v_gene: TRBV11-2
j_gene: TRBJ2-2
d_gene: TRBD1
CDR3aa: CASSLGNRGPPSTEELFF
CDR3nt: TGTGCCAGCAGCTTAGGGAACAGGGGACCGCCCTCGACCGAGGAGCTGTTTTTT

abundance: .
v_gene: TRBV27
j_gene: TRBJ2-3
d_gene: TRBD2
CDR3aa: CASSLILPSGYTDTQYF
CDR3nt: TGTGCCAGCAGTTTAATCTTGCCTAGCGGATACACAGATACGCAGTATTTT

abundance: .
v_gene: TRBV18
j_gene: TRBJ2-7
d_gene: TRBD2
CDR3aa: CASSPASGTYEQYF
CDR3nt: TGTGCCAGCTCACCCGCTAGCGGTACCTACGAGCAGTACTTC

abundance: once
v_gene: TRBV7-9
j_gene: TRBJ1-2
d_gene: .
CDR3aa: CASSLARDRGGYTF
CDR3nt: TGTGCCAGCAGCTTAGCGAGGGACCGCGGAGGCTACACCTTC

abundance: .
v_gene: TRBV19
j_gene: TRBJ2-6
d_gene: .
CDR3aa: CASKQRGRSGANVLTF
CDR3nt: TGTGCCAGTAAGCAGCGCGGCAGGAGCGGGGCCAACGTCCTGACTTTC

abundance: .
v_gene: TRBV11-3
j_gene: TRBJ2-3
d_gene: TRBD2
CDR3aa: CATKPRLAGTDTQYF
CDR3nt: TGTGCCACCAAACCCCGACTAGCGGGCACAGATACGCAGTATTTT

abundance: .
v_gene: TRBV11-3
j_gene: TRBJ2-7
d_gene: .
CDR3aa: CASSLTRGMKYGYEQYF
CDR3nt: TGTGCCAGCAGCTTAACCCGGGGCATGAAGTATGGGTACGAGCAGTACTTC

abundance: .
v_gene: TRBV6-5
j_gene: TRBJ1-2
d_gene: .
CDR3aa: CASTKKGYTPGYTF
CDR3nt: TGTGCCAGCACCAAAAAGGGGTACACGCCCGGCTACACCTTC

abundance: .
v_gene: TRBV29-1
j_gene: TRBJ1-4
d_gene: .
CDR3aa: CSGRSGDEKLFF
CDR3nt: TGCAGCGGTCGGAGCGGGGATGAAAAACTGTTTTTT